The 26 T cell receptor beta chains below come from one sample, sequenced in a study of cytomegalovirus exposure and HLA in healthy donors. The primer mix had 60 Vbeta and 13 Jbeta primers. The table came from immunoSEQ multiplex PCR; TCRdb's copy has only in-frame clones and leaves some out. In the table there are more than 150,000 clones, 75% to 85% of which are singletons. The sequencing sample was made of PBMCs. The receptors here all came from a woman in her twenties or thirties in good health and CMV-seropositive.

This clone was picked up one time. The chain carries TRBV25-1 and TRBJ2-2; D gene ambiguous. This CDR3 is 11 amino acids long. The germline V gene has CDR1 MGHDK and CDR2 SYGVNS. Deletions cut 6 bases from V and 6 bases from J, with 5 bases between. As DNA, the CDR3 is TGTGCCAGCAGCGGTGCCGGGGAGCTGTTTTTT. As protein: CASSGAGELFF.

V and J are TRBV4-2 and TRBJ1-6; a weak D match, TRBD1 (6 bases). The CDR3 extends over 17 amino acids. The V gene lost 3 bases and the J gene lost 3 bases, with 15 bases spanning the gap. Germline V gives CDR1 LGHNA, CDR2 YNFKEQ. This CDR3 reads CASSQLRGGFYNSPLHF. In DNA, the CDR3 is TGTGCCAGCAGCCAGCTCAGAGGGGGATTCTATAATTCACCCCTCCACTTT.

CDR3 coding DNA: TGTGCCAGCAGCACGCGGGACGGTGACTACGAGCAGTACTTC. Protein sequence: CASSTRDGDYEQYF. The genes are TRBV7-8 and TRBJ2-7, with D tentatively TRBD2 (6 bases). The CDR3 sequence is 14 residues long. Trimming removed 5 bases from V and 3 bases from J, with 14 bases in between. The V gene's germline CDR1 is SGHVS and CDR2 FQNEAQ.

The chain links TRBV28 to TRBJ1-2, with a tentative D call TRBD1 (6 bases). Germline CDR1 and CDR2: MDHEN and SYDVKM. CDR3 length equals 14 residues. In nucleotides, the CDR3 is TGTGCGTTAGAGCGGCAGGGACAAAACTATGGCTACACCTTC. It translates to CALERQGQNYGYTF.

Concerning this clone itself: A junction end diverges from the germline sequence, so it may reflect a read error. The CDR3 reads CASSEASGGLTDTQYF. Here the CDR3 DNA reads TGTGCTAGCAGTGAAGCTAGCGGGGGCCTCACAGATACGCAGTATTTT. This chain connects TRBV2 to TRBJ2-3, with 10 nucleotides matching TRBD2. From germline, CDR1 is SNHLY and CDR2 FYNNEI. The CDR3 runs 16 residues.

The V gene is TRBV9, the J gene TRBJ2-3; 7 bases line up with TRBD1. CDR3 size: 14 residues. The junction had 4 bases not matched to a gene; V was cut back by 4 bases and J by 2 bases. Germline V gene sequence: CDR1 SGDLS, CDR2 YYNGEE. The chain's CDR3 is CASSPGQPTDTQYF. In DNA form, the CDR3 reads TGTGCCAGCAGCCCGGGACAGCCCACAGATACGCAGTATTTT.

The chain combines TRBV5-5 with TRBJ1-1; unclear D gene. Germline CDR1 reads SGHKS; CDR2 reads YYEKEE (reference sequence). V lost 3 bases and J 1 base, leaving 7 bases between the germline ends. The CDR3 is 13 amino acids. The CDR3: CASSSWRNTEAFF. CDR3 nucleotides: TGTGCCAGCAGCTCCTGGAGGAACACTGAAGCTTTCTTT.

V and J are TRBV25-1 and TRBJ2-2, with no clear D. CDR3 size: 15 residues. V was pared by 1 base and J by 1 base, with 7 bases between. CDR1 and CDR2 from the germline V gene are MGHDK and SYGVNS. The CDR3 DNA reads TGTGCCAGCAGTGAATCGCGGAGGAACACCGGGGAGCTGTTTTTT. This encodes CASSESRRNTGELFF.

This clone was picked up one time. The rearrangement links TRBV2 to TRBJ1-3; no clear D gene. The CDR3 runs to 14 residues. Germline V gene sequence: CDR1 SNHLY, CDR2 FYNNEI. Trimming shortened V by 8 bases and J by 5 bases, and 16 bases separated the two germline ends. CDR3 sequence (DNA): TGTGCCAGCGGGGTGGCGGGAGGCAGAAACACCATATATTTT. It codes for CASGVAGGRNTIYF.

The rearrangement uses TRBV6-5 and TRBJ2-5; TRBD1 aligns across 8 bases. The DNA end favors TRBJ2-7, so the J call may be wrong. This CDR3 is 15 amino acids long. The germline CDR1 and CDR2 sequences are MNHEY and SVGAGI. The CDR3 nucleotides read TGTGCCAGCAGTTACTCCGGGACAGGTTCATACGAGCAGTACTTC. Its protein is CASSYSGTGSYEQYF.

J is TRBJ2-7 and V is TRBV4-3; D ambiguous. This CDR3 has 16 amino acids. From germline, CDR1 is LGHNA and CDR2 YSLEER. Trimming stripped 0 bases from V and 3 bases from J, with 15 bases between. The CDR3 region has the DNA TGCGCCAGCAGCCAAGACCCTTACGGAGCTCTCTACGAGCAGTACTTC. Protein: CASSQDPYGALYEQYF.

The chain recombines TRBV2 with TRBJ1-5, with D possibly matching TRBD1 (6 bases). V lost 7 bases, J lost 3 bases, and 10 bases lay in between. CDR1 and CDR2 from the germline V gene are SNHLY and FYNNEI. The CDR3 runs 13 residues. This CDR3 reads CASMDSNNQPQHF. The DNA of the CDR3 is TGTGCCAGCATGGACAGTAACAATCAGCCCCAGCATTTT. The entire variable domain, with the rest obtained from reference TRBV2 and TRBJ1-5, is as follows: EPEVTQTPSHQVTQMGQEVILRCVPISNHLYFYWYRQILGQKVEFLVSFYNNEISEKSEIFDDQFSVERPDGSNFTLKIRSTKLEDSAMYFCASMDSNNQPQHFGDGTRLSIL.

The rearrangement links TRBV7-2 to TRBJ2-1; D call uncertain. Germline-derived CDR1 and CDR2 are SGHTA and FQGNSA. The CDR3 runs 12 residues. Trimming took 1 base from V and 8 from J, leaving 6 bases between them. CDR3 sequence (DNA): TGTGCCAGCAGCTTAGACACCGATGAGCAGTTCTTC. Its protein product is CASSLDTDEQFF.

The V and J genes are TRBV7-8 and TRBJ1-2; weak D call: TRBD1 (5 bases). V shed 5 bases and J shed 4 bases, with 11 bases lying between them. Per the germline V gene, CDR1 is SGHVS and CDR2 is FQNEAQ. CDR3 size: 13 residues. The CDR3 DNA reads as TGTGCCAGCAGCCCCAGGGATGGCTATGGCTACACCTTC. Encoded protein: CASSPRDGYGYTF. Drawing the rest from reference TRBV7-8 and TRBJ1-2, the complete variable domain is GAGVSQSPRYKVAKRGQDVALRCDPISGHVSLFWYQQALGQGPEFLTYFQNEAQLDKSGLPSDRFFAERPEGSVSTLKIQRTQQEDSAVYLCASSPRDGYGYTFGSGTRLTVV.

Regarding this clone: The sample contains more than one DNA sequence encoding this CDR3. The CDR3 sequence: CASSLGGLETQYF. CDR3 nucleotide sequence: TGTGCCAGCAGCTTAGGAGGGTTAGAGACCCAGTACTTC. The chain carries TRBV11-2 and TRBJ2-5; maybe TRBD2 (5 bases). Germline CDR1 is SGHAT and CDR2 is FQNNGV. V gave up 1 base and J gave up 4 bases, with 7 bases separating them. CDR3 size: 13 residues.

The chain combines TRBV6-6 with TRBJ1-2; TRBD1 matches 8 bases. The V gene end was trimmed by 0 bases and the J gene end by 4 bases; junction bases not matched to a gene: 4. The CDR3 consists of 15 residues. Looked up from germline, CDR1 is MNHNY and CDR2 is SVGAGI (reference sequence). The DNA of the CDR3 is TGTGCCAGCAGTTACTCGGACAGGGCGGGCTATGGCTACACCTTC. This codes for CASSYSDRAGYGYTF.

This rearrangement joins TRBV19 to TRBJ2-1, with D perhaps TRBD2 (5 bases). Germline V gene lookup returns CDR1 LNHDA and CDR2 SQIVND (reference sequence). CDR3 size: 14 residues. Deletions cut 5 bases from V and 3 bases from J, with 11 bases between. CDR3 amino acids: CASSSPGYYNEQFF. The CDR3 region has the DNA TGTGCCAGTAGTTCTCCGGGGTACTACAATGAGCAGTTCTTC.

This rearrangement joins TRBV5-1 to TRBJ2-7; weak D call: TRBD2 (5 bases). Between the trimmed V and J ends, which lost 3 bases and 7 bases, there was a span of 14 bases. CDR3 size: 13 residues. Germline CDR1 is SGHRS and CDR2 is YFSETQ. Here the CDR3 reads CASSSQDRGEQYF. The CDR3 DNA sequence: TGCGCCAGCAGCTCCCAGGACCGAGGGGAGCAGTACTTC.

The rearrangement links TRBV27 to TRBJ2-4, with 9 bases lining up with TRBD1. This CDR3 comprises 15 residues. Looked up from germline, CDR1 is MNHEY and CDR2 is SMNVEV (reference sequence). The trim removed 6 bases at V and 12 bases at J, leaving 15 bases unmatched. The CDR3 here is CASRRGNTGGGSQYF. The CDR3 DNA reads as TGTGCCAGCAGGCGGGGAAATACAGGGGGCGGCTCTCAGTACTTC.

This clone was observed a handful of times. The chain couples TRBV14 to TRBJ2-5; TRBD1 matches at 7 bases. Matching the DNA end better, TRBJ2-7 makes the J call doubtful. Germline lookup yields CDR1 SGHDN and CDR2 FVKESK. This CDR3 is 15 amino acids long. In DNA, the CDR3 is TGTGCCAGCAGCCAAGACGGGACAGTGATCCACGAGCAGTACTTC. This gives the protein CASSQDGTVIHEQYF.

The rearrangement joins TRBV27 to TRBJ2-7, with D perhaps TRBD1 (6 bases). Germline-derived CDR1 and CDR2 are MNHEY and SMNVEV (reference sequence). The CDR3 spans 16 residues. V gave up 5 bases and J gave up 0 bases, with 17 bases separating them. The CDR3 here is CASSRSFTGNSYEQYF. In nucleotides, the CDR3 is TGTGCCAGCAGTCGATCTTTTACAGGGAACTCCTACGAGCAGTACTTC.

The V call is TRBV6-6, the J call TRBJ2-5, with a possible D match to TRBD2 (6 bases). CDR3 length: 15 residues. Trimming removed 4 bases at V and 5 bases at J, with 17 bases between. CDR1 is MNHNY, CDR2 SVGAGI, per germline (reference sequence). For the CDR3, the DNA is TGTGCCAGCAGTTCACCCCTGGCGGGGAGGGAGACCCAGTACTTC. It translates to CASSSPLAGRETQYF.

The chain recombines TRBV6-1 with TRBJ2-7; D may be TRBD1 (5 bases). Looked up from germline, CDR1 is MNHNS and CDR2 is SASEGT. The CDR3 extends over 13 amino acids. The V and J ends lost 8 bases and 2 bases respectively, with 13 bases between them. The DNA for the CDR3 is TGTGCCAGCCACCCCGGACATCCCTACGAGCAGTACTTC. Protein sequence: CASHPGHPYEQYF.

The chain is built from TRBV6-1 and TRBJ1-2; D is possibly TRBD1 (5 bases). This CDR3 has 14 amino acids. Germline V gene data show CDR1 as MNHNS and CDR2 as SASEGT. V lost 2 bases to trimming and J lost 4 bases, with 11 bases between them. CDR3 in DNA: TGTGCCAGCAGTGAAAACCGACAGCTCTATGGCTACACCTTC. Translation gives CASSENRQLYGYTF.

The V and J genes are TRBV18 and TRBJ1-5, with D hard to call. The germline V gene encodes CDR1 KGHSH and CDR2 LQKENI. There are 13 residues in the CDR3. V lost 4 bases and J 5 bases, leaving 9 bases between the germline ends. The chain's CDR3 is CASSQLFDQPQHF. The DNA of the CDR3 is TGTGCCAGCTCACAACTCTTCGATCAGCCCCAGCATTTT.

The rearrangement uses TRBV7-2 and TRBJ1-2; D perhaps matches TRBD1 (5 bases). This CDR3 region has 13 residues. The germline gives CDR1 SGHTA, CDR2 FQGNSA. V was shortened by 3 bases and J by 5 bases, with 10 bases between the two germline ends. The DNA for the CDR3 is TGTGCCAGCAGCTTCCCCGGGACTTATGGCTACACCTTC. Translated, it gives CASSFPGTYGYTF.